Following are 26 T cell receptor beta chains from one sample sequenced in a study of naive and memory T cell subsets. An oligonucleotide containing a UMI was ligated to the 3' end of TCR cDNA. Four PCR rounds used nested alpha and beta constant region primers plus the SP2 primer. TCRdb re-analysed the UMI-ligation and nested PCR reads in MiXCR, keeping a single row per CDR3 protein. Among about 25,000 distinct CDR3 sequences listed, roughly 5.2% were seen once. Sample: blood. All receptors come from an adult in good health.

This clonotype was seen many times. This chain uses TRBV6-5 with TRBJ1-3; the D is unclear. CDR1 and CDR2 (germline): MNHEY, SVGAGI. CDR3 length equals 13 residues. Trimming pared 7 bases from V and 7 bases from J, leaving 14 bases between. The CDR3 loop is CASMEGRRNTIYF. In nucleotides, the CDR3 is TGTGCCAGCATGGAAGGGAGGCGGAACACCATATATTTT.

There are many counts of this clonotype. This chain links TRBV28 with TRBJ2-7; the D gene is possibly TRBD2 (5 bases). Trimming removed 5 bases at V and 1 base at J, with 12 bases between. Germline CDR1 is MDHEN and CDR2 is SYDVKM. The CDR3 is 14 residues long. Here the CDR3 reads CASSKRGFSYEQYF. The CDR3 DNA follows: TGTGCCAGCAGTAAACGGGGATTTTCCTACGAGCAGTACTTC.

The table lists this clonotype with many counts. The CDR3 reads CASARTRDPQPQHF. CDR3 bases: TGTGCCAGCGCTCGGACCAGGGACCCCCAGCCCCAGCATTTT. The rearrangement joins TRBV6-2 or TRBV6-3 to TRBJ1-5; possible D gene TRBD1, 5 bases. Germline V gives CDR1 MNHEY, CDR2 SVGEGT. Between the trimmed V and J ends, which lost 8 bases and 7 bases, there was a span of 18 bases. This CDR3 region has 14 residues.

This clonotype was seen repeatedly, ten times or more. The V call is TRBV29-1, the J call TRBJ1-1; D remains ambiguous. Trimming removed 4 bases at V and 4 bases at J, with 13 bases between. CDR1 and CDR2 from the germline V gene are SQVTM and ANQGSEA. CDR3 size: 13 residues. The CDR3 reads CSVGPGGSTEAFF. The CDR3 DNA sequence: TGCAGCGTTGGTCCGGGTGGGTCCACTGAAGCTTTCTTT. Combining the CDR3 with reference TRBV29-1 and TRBJ1-1 gives the whole variable domain SAVISQKPSRDICQRGTSLTIQCQVDSQVTMMFWYRQQPGQSLTLIATANQGSEATYESGFVIDKFPISRPNLTFSTLTVSNMSPEDSSIYLCSVGPGGSTEAFFGQGTRLTVV.

Concerning this clonotype itself: At one boundary the junction diverges from the germline segment, which might be a read error. This chain joins TRBV28 and TRBJ1-5; 8 nucleotides match TRBD1. In germline, CDR1 is MDHEN, CDR2 SYDVKM. This CDR3 region has 17 residues. The DNA for the CDR3 is TGTACCAGCAGTTTATTCGGTCTCAGGGGGCGGTGGCAGCCCCAGCATTTT. Translated: CTSSLFGLRGRWQPQHF.

The sample holds many counts of this clonotype. V usage is TRBV4-3 and J usage is TRBJ2-1; 10 nucleotides align to TRBD1. V dropped 0 bases and J dropped 6; count of bases not matched to a gene: 5. From germline, CDR1 is LGHNA and CDR2 YSLEER. The CDR3 has 16 residues. The chain's CDR3 is CASSQDRGQGVNEQFF. DNA of the CDR3: TGCGCCAGCAGCCAAGATCGTGGACAGGGGGTCAATGAGCAGTTCTTC.

This clonotype has ten or more counts. This chain joins TRBV29-1 and TRBJ2-7; perhaps D is TRBD1 or TRBD2 (5 bases each). V was clipped by 0 bases and J by 3 bases, with 9 bases between them. This CDR3 region has 13 residues. Germline CDR1 is SQVTM and CDR2 is ANQGSEA. The CDR3 is CSVEEGTDYEQYF. CDR3 sequence (DNA): TGCAGCGTTGAAGAAGGGACCGACTACGAGCAGTACTTC.

The sample holds a few counts of this clonotype. CDR3 region: CASRPSAGGGYGYTF. CDR3 nucleotides: TGTGCCAGCAGACCCTCGGCAGGGGGCGGCTATGGCTACACCTTC. The chain joins TRBV6-2 or TRBV6-3 to TRBJ1-2, with 8 bases that match TRBD1. With V trimmed by 6 bases and J by 4 bases, 10 bases remained unmatched. The germline gives CDR1 MNHEY, CDR2 SVGEGT. The CDR3 runs to 15 residues.

This clonotype was seen repeatedly, ten times or more. The chain has TRBV4-1 and TRBJ2-3, with a tentative D call TRBD2 (5 bases). Germline CDR1 reads MGHRA; CDR2 reads YSYEKL. The CDR3 sequence is 15 residues long. Trimming left V 3 bases short and J 0 bases short, with 10 bases between. The CDR3 DNA follows: TGCGCCAGCAGCCACCTAGCTGAAAGCACAGATACGCAGTATTTT. The encoded protein is CASSHLAESTDTQYF.

This clonotype was found many times. The chain combines TRBV19 with TRBJ1-1, with TRBD1 matching 7 bases. The CDR3 is 16 residues long. The germline V gene has CDR1 LNHDA and CDR2 SQIVND (reference sequence). V lost 4 bases to trimming and J lost 6 bases; unmatched junction nucleotides: 14. The CDR3 loop reads CASSTKAKGAFAEAFF. The CDR3 DNA follows: TGTGCCAGTAGTACCAAAGCGAAGGGGGCTTTCGCTGAAGCTTTCTTT.

In its sample, this clonotype was seen many times. J is TRBJ1-6 and V is TRBV7-9; the D is unclear. CDR1 SEHNR and CDR2 FQNEAQ come from the germline V gene (reference sequence). V was pared by 4 bases and J by 8 bases, with 9 bases between. CDR3 length equals 13 residues. The CDR3 coding sequence is TGTGCCAGCAGCTCCCAGGACGATTCACCCCTCCACTTT. Translation gives CASSSQDDSPLHF.

The CDR3 sequence is CAWYGREGDTQYF. The CDR3 DNA reads as TGTGCCTGGTACGGTCGGGAGGGAGATACGCAGTATTTT. The chain has TRBV5-4 and TRBJ2-3; 8 nucleotides line up with TRBD2. Germline-derived CDR1 and CDR2 are SGHNT and YYREEE (reference sequence). The V segment lost 10 bases and the J segment 5 bases; nucleotides outside the gene matches: 9. The CDR3 sequence is 13 residues long.

As for this clonotype: This may arise from a read error, as a much more abundant clone is one base away. J is TRBJ1-5 and V is TRBV6-2 or TRBV6-3; 9 bases are shared with TRBD1. The V gene's germline CDR1 is MNHEY and CDR2 SVGEGT. The CDR3 runs 17 residues. The CDR3 here is CGSSRPPGTGTRQPQHF. Written as DNA, the CDR3 is TGTGGTAGCAGCCGCCCGCCCGGGACAGGGACGAGACAGCCCCAGCATTTT.

At least ten counts were recorded for this clonotype. This rearrangement joins TRBV6-5 to TRBJ2-1, with unresolved D. In germline, CDR1 is MNHEY, CDR2 SVGAGI. Trimming took off 2 bases at V and 10 bases at J, with 6 bases between the two ends. The length of the CDR3 is 11 residues. The CDR3 here is CASSYGGEQFF. Here the CDR3 DNA reads TGTGCCAGCAGTTACGGCGGCGAGCAGTTCTTC.

On this clonotype: The DNA is omitted, as the CDR3 cannot be located on it reliably, and the CDR3 follows TCRdb's listing. The gene calls are TRBV2 and TRBJ2-7; TRBD2, the table's D call, lacks a check against the DNA. Germline V gene sequence: CDR1 SNHLY, CDR2 FYNNEI. The CDR3 contains 16 residues when both ends are counted. CDR3 residues: CASSSSTQLGSYEQYF.

V gene TRBV19 combines with J gene TRBJ1-5; D is possibly TRBD1 (6 bases). This CDR3 is built from 13 residues. V was shortened by 9 bases and J by 1 base, with 10 bases between the two germline ends. Germline V gives CDR1 LNHDA, CDR2 SQIVND (reference sequence). CDR3 region: CASRGGSNQPQHF. Here the CDR3 DNA reads TGTGCCAGCAGGGGCGGGAGCAATCAGCCCCAGCATTTT.

This clonotype was recorded many times. The chain is built from TRBV4-3 and TRBJ1-1; the D gene is possibly TRBD1 (6 bases). V was pared by 0 bases and J by 0 bases, with 14 bases between. CDR3 size: 17 residues. In germline, CDR1 is LGHNA, CDR2 YSLEER. CDR3 sequence (DNA): TGCGCCAGCAGCCAAGATCTTCCAGGGGCGATGAACACTGAAGCTTTCTTT. Translated: CASSQDLPGAMNTEAFF.

The sample holds many counts of this clonotype. The chain joins TRBV9 to TRBJ2-2, with D tentatively TRBD1 or TRBD2 (5 bases each). Trimming took off 0 bases at V and 6 bases at J, with 15 bases between the two ends. Per germline, CDR1 SGDLS and CDR2 YYNGEE. The CDR3 has 16 amino acids. This CDR3 is CASSVALGEGAGELFF. In DNA, the CDR3 is TGTGCCAGCAGCGTAGCACTAGGAGAAGGGGCCGGGGAGCTGTTTTTT.

Ten or more counts support this clonotype. The CDR3 region is CASSVAPLQSSGANVLTF. The CDR3 region has the DNA TGTGCCAGCAGCGTAGCTCCCCTACAGAGCTCTGGGGCCAACGTCCTGACTTTC. The rearrangement joins TRBV9 to TRBJ2-6; D call uncertain. The CDR3 has 18 amino acids. Germline-derived CDR1 and CDR2 are SGDLS and YYNGEE. With 0 bases removed from V and 0 bases from J, the gap between germline ends came to 13 bases.

Only a few counts were recorded for this clonotype. This chain connects TRBV6-5 to TRBJ2-1; 7 bases map to TRBD2. V was clipped by 5 bases and J by 4 bases; unmatched bases: 11. CDR1 and CDR2 from the germline V gene are MNHEY and SVGAGI. This CDR3 has 16 residues. The CDR3: CASSRASGSLYNEQFF. Written as DNA, the CDR3 is TGTGCCAGCAGTCGGGCTAGCGGAAGTTTATACAATGAGCAGTTCTTC.

Sample share makes this clonotype medium-sized. This sequence joins TRBV6-5 and TRBJ2-4, with 9 positions matching TRBD1. Per the germline V gene, CDR1 is MNHEY and CDR2 is SVGAGI. V was clipped by 4 bases and J by 6 bases; unmatched bases: 7. The CDR3 consists of 15 residues. CDR3 protein: CASSSPGQGVNIQYF. CDR3 DNA: TGTGCCAGCAGTTCACCGGGACAGGGAGTAAACATTCAGTACTTC.

This clonotype was seen more than once but under ten times. The genes are TRBV12-3 or TRBV12-4 and TRBJ2-7, with 7 bases identical to TRBD1. The CDR3 is 14 amino acids. The V segment lost 7 bases and the J segment 6 bases; nucleotides outside the gene matches: 12. The CDR3 protein is CASILYRGEGEQYF. The CDR3 nucleotides are TGTGCCAGCATTCTTTACAGGGGTGAGGGCGAGCAGTACTTC.

There are a few counts of this clonotype. The chain uses TRBV28 and TRBJ2-1; the D gene is possibly TRBD2 (6 bases). In germline, CDR1 is MDHEN, CDR2 SYDVKM. Trimming removed 3 bases at V and 5 bases at J, with 17 bases between. The length of the CDR3 is 16 residues. Here the CDR3 reads CASSFGGALGDNEQFF. In DNA, the CDR3 is TGTGCCAGCAGTTTCGGGGGTGCGCTGGGCGACAATGAGCAGTTCTTC.

This clonotype rates as large. This chain uses TRBV6-6 with TRBJ1-2; maybe TRBD1 (5 bases). CDR3 size: 12 residues. The germline V gene encodes CDR1 MNHNY and CDR2 SVGAGI (reference sequence). The V end was cut by 4 bases, the J end by 6 bases, with 9 bases between. CDR3 sequence (DNA): TGTGCCAGCAGTTGGACAACCCATGGCTACACCTTC. Its protein product is CASSWTTHGYTF.

This sequence joins TRBV11-2 and TRBJ2-2, with D possibly TRBD1 on 6 matching bases. Germline loops: CDR1 SGHAT, CDR2 FQNNGV. The CDR3 spans 14 residues. Trimming shortened V by 5 bases and J by 4 bases, and 11 bases separated the two germline ends. The CDR3, as DNA: TGTGCCAGCAGCCGAGGCAGGGGCACCGGGGAGCTGTTTTTT. This encodes CASSRGRGTGELFF.

This clonotype was counted at least ten times. The chain employs TRBV29-1 and TRBJ1-1; 9 positions match TRBD1. Trimming took 4 bases from V and 5 from J; bases not matched to a gene: 5. This CDR3 comprises 13 residues. Germline loops: CDR1 SQVTM, CDR2 ANQGSEA. The CDR3 loop reads CSVVRQGGTEAFF. CDR3 DNA: TGCAGCGTTGTCCGACAGGGGGGGACTGAAGCTTTCTTT.